This passage covers 22 T cell receptor beta chains from one sample sequenced in a study of T cell responses to AZD1222 COVID-19 vaccine. The repertoire was sequenced with immunoSEQ multiplex PCR; TCRdb's copy has only in-frame clones and lacks some. The sample has about 120,000 clones; around 93% are singletons. The sample was peripheral blood, taken 28 days after the second AZD1222 dose. These receptors all stem from an adult who received the AZD1222 COVID-19 vaccine.

The V gene is TRBV29-1, the J gene TRBJ1-1; D is perhaps TRBD1 (5 bases). In germline, CDR1 is SQVTM, CDR2 ANQGSEA. Trimming stripped 8 bases from V and 3 bases from J, with 16 bases between. CDR3 length: 13 residues. The CDR3 DNA reads as TGCAGCATCCAGGGTTCAGTGGACACTGAAGCTTTCTTT. Protein: CSIQGSVDTEAFF.

V is TRBV6-2 or TRBV6-3 and J is TRBJ2-7; 10 nucleotides match TRBD2. Unmatched junction bases numbered 8, after V lost 6 bases and J lost 9 bases. The germline CDR1 and CDR2 sequences are MNHEY and SVGEGT. The CDR3 sequence is 13 residues long. CDR3 sequence reads: CASSRSGGAWQYF. CDR3 DNA: TGTGCCAGCAGCAGAAGCGGGGGGGCCTGGCAGTACTTC.

The chain links TRBV15 to TRBJ1-2; D uncertain. CDR1 and CDR2 from the germline V gene are LNHNV and YYDKDF (reference sequence). The CDR3 covers 14 residues. Trimming stripped 0 bases from V and 8 bases from J, with 13 bases between. The CDR3 here is CATSRDPTRVGYTF. The CDR3 coding sequence is TGTGCCACCAGCAGAGATCCAACGCGGGTCGGCTACACCTTC.

This sequence joins TRBV15 and TRBJ2-3, with TRBD2 matching 8 bases. The germline gives CDR1 LNHNV, CDR2 YYDKDF (reference sequence). V shed 0 bases, J shed 4 bases, and the junction held 3 bases outside the gene matches. The CDR3 sequence is 15 residues long. The DNA of the CDR3 is TGTGCCACCAGCAGAGATCGGGGGGGCCCAGATACGCAGTATTTT. It yields the protein CATSRDRGGPDTQYF.

This chain joins TRBV4-3 and TRBJ1-5; D remains ambiguous. The CDR3 is 13 amino acids. With 1 base removed from V and 7 bases from J, the gap between germline ends came to 8 bases. Germline V gene lookup returns CDR1 LGHNA and CDR2 YSLEER. CDR3 in DNA: TGCGCCAGCAGCCAAGGACGGTTCCAGCCCCAGCATTTT. Its protein is CASSQGRFQPQHF.

The chain has TRBV9 and TRBJ2-1; 7 positions agree with TRBD2. The CDR3 sequence is 15 residues long. Unmatched junction bases numbered 3, after V lost 0 bases and J lost 3 bases. In germline, CDR1 is SGDLS, CDR2 YYNGEE. The CDR3 region has the DNA TGTGCCAGCAGCGTAGGAAGCGGGAACTACAATGAGCAGTTCTTC. This codes for CASSVGSGNYNEQFF.

This rearrangement joins TRBV2 to TRBJ2-3; D unresolved. The CDR3 totals 13 residues. Trimming pared 1 base from V and 8 bases from J, leaving 10 bases between. Germline V gene lookup returns CDR1 SNHLY and CDR2 FYNNEI. CDR3 protein: CASSEDPRSTQYF. CDR3 nucleotide sequence: TGTGCCAGCAGTGAAGACCCGCGTAGTACGCAGTATTTT.

This chain links TRBV6-1 with TRBJ1-2; D unclear. Trimming shortened V by 3 bases and J by 4 bases, and 9 bases separated the two germline ends. This CDR3 comprises 13 residues. Germline V gives CDR1 MNHNS, CDR2 SASEGT. CDR3 bases: TGTGCCAGCAGTGACGGCGGTCGCTATGGCTACACCTTC. Encoded protein: CASSDGGRYGYTF.

As to this clone: Different DNA sequences within this sample yield the same CDR3. This chain links TRBV18 with TRBJ2-5; 11 positions agree with TRBD1. The V gene's germline CDR1 is KGHSH and CDR2 LQKENI. This CDR3 has 15 residues. The V segment lost 3 bases and the J segment 1 base; nucleotides outside the gene matches: 1. The CDR3 bases are TGTGCCAGCTCACCCGGGACAGGGGGCCAAGAGACCCAGTACTTC. Protein sequence: CASSPGTGGQETQYF.

This clone appeared a few times. The DNA for the CDR3 is TGTGCCAGCAGCTTAGAGGGAGCACCTGATGCCTCCTATAATTCACCCCTCCACTTT. It specifies CASSLEGAPDASYNSPLHF. The chain recombines TRBV11-3 with TRBJ1-6, with D unclear. This CDR3 has 19 residues. V gave up 0 bases and J gave up 0 bases, with 15 bases separating them. CDR1 SGHNT and CDR2 YENEEA come from the germline V gene.

This clone came up once. The V and J genes are TRBV11-2 and TRBJ2-3; D might be TRBD1 or TRBD2, each matching 5 bases. From germline, CDR1 is SGHAT and CDR2 FQNNGV. V gave up 5 bases and J gave up 4 bases, with 16 bases separating them. CDR3 length: 15 residues. CDR3 DNA sequence: TGTGCCAGCAGCACCCGGCCCTGGGGACCAGATACGCAGTATTTT. Amino acids: CASSTRPWGPDTQYF.

The chain combines TRBV30 with TRBJ1-5, with D possibly being TRBD1 (6 bases). The CDR3 covers 13 residues. The ends were cut back, 0 bases at V and 6 bases at J, with 9 bases in the middle. Germline V gene sequence: CDR1 GTSNPN, CDR2 SVGIG (reference sequence). CDR3 residues: CAWSVQGGQPQHF. The CDR3 bases are TGTGCCTGGAGTGTACAGGGAGGTCAGCCCCAGCATTTT.

The gene calls are TRBV29-1 and TRBJ1-2; no firm D call. The CDR3 spans 14 residues. The V and J ends lost 6 bases and 8 bases respectively, with 22 bases between them. From germline, CDR1 is SQVTM and CDR2 ANQGSEA. The chain's CDR3 is CSVWVDGSPSGYTF. The CDR3 DNA sequence: TGCAGCGTCTGGGTGGACGGTTCCCCATCCGGCTACACCTTC.

This chain links TRBV12-3 or TRBV12-4 with TRBJ1-2; no definite D call. The ends were cut back, 10 bases at V and 8 bases at J, with 14 bases in the middle. The CDR3 length is 11 residues. The CDR3, as DNA: TGTGCCATTGGGATAGGGTACGGCTACACCTTC. As protein: CAIGIGYGYTF.

This rearrangement joins TRBV6-6 to TRBJ2-1; D gene unclear. Per germline, CDR1 MNHNY and CDR2 SVGAGI (reference sequence). The CDR3 runs to 14 residues. Deletions cut 4 bases from V and 10 bases from J, with 17 bases between. CDR3 in amino acids: CASSSLVGSWEQFF. The CDR3 DNA reads TGTGCCAGCAGTTCCCTAGTCGGGTCCTGGGAGCAGTTCTTC.

This chain links TRBV4-1 with TRBJ2-5; 9 bases agree with TRBD1. The germline gives CDR1 MGHRA, CDR2 YSYEKL. Trimming cost V 5 bases and J 5 bases; bases outside gene matches: 6. This CDR3 has 14 residues. CDR3 sequence (DNA): TGCGCCAGCAGCTCCGGGACAGGGAGGGAGACCCAGTACTTC. Amino acids: CASSSGTGRETQYF.

This clone appeared a few times. The V call is TRBV7-2, the J call TRBJ1-6; D call uncertain. In germline, CDR1 is SGHTA, CDR2 FQGNSA. The CDR3 runs to 15 residues. Trimming left V 7 bases short and J 8 bases short, with 18 bases between. CDR3 DNA: TGTGCCAGCACCCTAGAGAGCTTTTCTTATTCACCCCTCCACTTT. This gives the protein CASTLESFSYSPLHF.

In this sample, this clone turned up once. The genes are TRBV7-2 and TRBJ1-2; the match to TRBD1 covers 8 bases. V shed 4 bases, J shed 8 bases, and the junction held 6 bases outside the gene matches. CDR3 size: 13 residues. CDR1 and CDR2 (germline): SGHTA, FQGNSA. CDR3 coding DNA: TGTGCCAGCAGCTCGGACAGGGTTAGGGGCTACACCTTC. It codes for CASSSDRVRGYTF.

Only one count was recorded for this clone. This chain uses TRBV18 with TRBJ1-4, with a weak D call TRBD1 (5 bases). Germline V gene sequence: CDR1 KGHSH, CDR2 LQKENI. The germline V and J ends were trimmed by 4 bases and 7 bases, with 13 bases remaining between them. The CDR3 loop spans 14 amino acids. CDR3 amino acids: CASSQSGSSEKLFF. CDR3 nucleotides: TGTGCCAGCTCACAATCAGGGTCAAGTGAAAAACTGTTTTTT.

The gene calls are TRBV18 and TRBJ2-1; D could derive from TRBD1 or TRBD2 (5 bases each). The length of the CDR3 is 14 residues. Between the trimmed V and J ends, which lost 4 bases and 10 bases, there was a span of 17 bases. Per germline, CDR1 KGHSH and CDR2 LQKENI. The CDR3 bases are TGTGCCAGCTCACAGCCAGACCCGGGACGGGAGCAGTTCTTC. Protein sequence: CASSQPDPGREQFF.

The chain combines TRBV2 with TRBJ1-1; D is ambiguous. V was shortened by 4 bases and J by 5 bases, with 20 bases between the two germline ends. The CDR3 loop spans 16 amino acids. Germline CDR1 reads SNHLY; CDR2 reads FYNNEI. CDR3 residues: CASSGRISLAGTEAFF. CDR3 sequence (DNA): TGTGCCAGCAGTGGGCGGATCAGCCTAGCCGGGACTGAAGCTTTCTTT.

The chain has TRBV3-1 (or the pseudogene TRBV3-2) and TRBJ2-3; TRBD2 matches 7 bases. Looked up from germline, CDR1 is LGHDT and CDR2 is YNNKEL (reference sequence). CDR3 length: 12 residues. Germline trimming cut 2 bases from V and 11 bases from J; bases unmatched to any gene: 4. The CDR3 protein is CASSQRLAVQYF. The DNA of the CDR3 is TGTGCCAGCAGCCAACGACTAGCTGTGCAGTATTTT.